This T cell receptor beta chain stems from a study of shared clonotypes between healthy human individuals. Every immunoSEQ plate was one replicate of a subset's evenly spread DNA. Repertoires were generated with immunoSEQ multiplex PCR, while TCRdb's copy carries only in-frame clones and drops some. The sample lists roughly 1,800,000 clones, about 95% occurring once. Germline V CDR1 and CDR2: GTSNPN, SVGIG (reference sequence). This CDR3 contains 15 residues. V was pared by 4 bases and J by 0 bases, with 12 bases between. Terminally differentiated effector memory CD45RA+ cells were excluded from the naive CD8 cells, which were CD45RO-negative and positively selected for CCR7.

Specimen: naive CD8+ T cells sorted from blood. The chain links TRBV30 to TRBJ2-2; D gene ambiguous. The origin of this receptor is a man aged 18 to 29 in good health. CDR3 nucleotides: TGTGCCTGGAACCCGAGGCCCGCGAACACCGGGGAGCTGTTTTTT. Amino acid sequence: CAWNPRPANTGELFF.